This is a list of T cell receptor beta chains from one sample in a study of cytomegalovirus exposure and HLA in healthy donors. The table came from immunoSEQ multiplex PCR; TCRdb's copy has only in-frame clones and leaves some out. The sample consists of more than 150,000 clones, around 81% of them appearing once. The sample consisted of PBMCs. The source is a woman in her 30s in good health and CMV-seronegative. The CDR3 runs from the conserved cysteine through the conserved F or W. A D gene is named only where the DNA matches it firmly. Rows may omit the clone size; those that give it use once, few, many or a size class.

abundance: NA
j_gene: TRBJ2-6
v_gene: TRBV9
d_gene: TRBD2
CDR3nt: TGTGCCAGCAGCGTATCCGGGGGAGGCCGCCCAGCGGGGGCCAACGGCCTGACTTTC
CDR3aa: CASSVSGGGRPAGANGLTF

abundance: NA
j_gene: TRBJ1-1
v_gene: TRBV7-9
d_gene: NA
CDR3nt: TGTGCCAGCAGCTTAGACGGGGACACTGAAGCTTTCTTT
CDR3aa: CASSLDGDTEAFF

abundance: few
j_gene: TRBJ1-2
v_gene: TRBV27
d_gene: NA
CDR3nt: TGTGCCAGCAGTTCCAGGGCTGGCTATGGCTACACCTTC
CDR3aa: CASSSRAGYGYTF

abundance: NA
j_gene: TRBJ2-7
v_gene: TRBV4-3
d_gene: NA
CDR3nt: TGCGCCAGCAGCCAAGATAGAATCACGGGGGTCGGCGAGCAGTACTTC
CDR3aa: CASSQDRITGVGEQYF

abundance: NA
j_gene: TRBJ2-3
v_gene: TRBV5-6
d_gene: TRBD1
CDR3nt: TGTGCCAGCAGCCGAGAGGACAGGGGATATAGCACAGATACGCAGTATTTT
CDR3aa: CASSREDRGYSTDTQYF

abundance: NA
j_gene: TRBJ2-7
v_gene: TRBV7-9
d_gene: NA
CDR3nt: TGTTCCAGCAGCTTAGGCCAGAACTACGAGCAGTACTTC
CDR3aa: CSSSLGQNYEQYF

abundance: NA
j_gene: TRBJ2-3
v_gene: TRBV7-9
d_gene: TRBD1
CDR3nt: TGTTCCAGCAGCTTGGGGGACAGGGCTTATCCAGATACGCAGTATTTT
CDR3aa: CSSSLGDRAYPDTQYF

abundance: NA
j_gene: TRBJ2-7
v_gene: TRBV18
d_gene: TRBD2
CDR3nt: TGTGCCAGCTCACCCGGGGGGGACTACGAGCAGTACTTC
CDR3aa: CASSPGGDYEQYF

abundance: NA
j_gene: TRBJ2-7
v_gene: TRBV7-2
d_gene: NA
CDR3nt: TGTGCCAGCACGAAGGGACTGGGTCTCTGGTACGAGCAGTACTTC
CDR3aa: CASTKGLGLWYEQYF

abundance: NA
j_gene: TRBJ1-2
v_gene: TRBV15
d_gene: TRBD1
CDR3nt: TGTGCCACCAGCAGCCGACCCTTTACTATATATCAGGGGGGCTATGGCTACACCTTC
CDR3aa: CATSSRPFTIYQGGYGYTF

abundance: NA
j_gene: TRBJ1-4
v_gene: TRBV27
d_gene: TRBD1
CDR3nt: TGTGCCAGCAGTCCGGGACAGGGAATTTTTAGGAGTTGGAAACTGTTTTTT
CDR3aa: CASSPGQGIFRSWKLFF

abundance: NA
j_gene: TRBJ2-7
v_gene: TRBV7-3
d_gene: NA
CDR3nt: TGTGCCAGCAGCTTAACTGGGACCGGGAGTGTGCGTGAGCAGTACTTC
CDR3aa: CASSLTGTGSVREQYF

abundance: NA
j_gene: TRBJ2-7
v_gene: TRBV5-1
d_gene: TRBD2
CDR3nt: TGCGCCAGCAGCTTGGTACTAGCGGAGCCCTCGGAGCAGTACTTC
CDR3aa: CASSLVLAEPSEQYF

abundance: NA
j_gene: TRBJ1-3
v_gene: TRBV4-1
d_gene: NA
CDR3nt: TGCGCCAGCAGCCAAGGGCCCGGAAACACCATATATTTT
CDR3aa: CASSQGPGNTIYF

abundance: NA
j_gene: TRBJ1-5
v_gene: TRBV30
d_gene: NA
CDR3nt: TGTGCCTGGAGTGTCAGGGGAAATAGCAATCAGCCCCAGCATTTT
CDR3aa: CAWSVRGNSNQPQHF

abundance: NA
j_gene: TRBJ2-5
v_gene: TRBV9
d_gene: NA
CDR3nt: TGTGCCAGCAGCCCGAGTTTCCAACAAGAGACCCAGTACTTC
CDR3aa: CASSPSFQQETQYF

abundance: NA
j_gene: TRBJ2-4
v_gene: TRBV2
d_gene: NA
CDR3nt: TGTGCCAGCAGCAAGGTGGTGGGAGGAGGCAAAAACATTCAGTACTTC
CDR3aa: CASSKVVGGGKNIQYF

abundance: NA
j_gene: TRBJ1-1
v_gene: TRBV5-1
d_gene: NA
CDR3nt: TGCGCCAGCAGCTCCTGGGCCGCGCAGGGAATTTACACTGAAGCTTTCTTT
CDR3aa: CASSSWAAQGIYTEAFF

abundance: NA
j_gene: TRBJ2-1
v_gene: TRBV19
d_gene: TRBD2
CDR3nt: TGTGCCAGTAGTATGGGAGGGTCCGGCAGATACAATGAGCAGTTCTTC
CDR3aa: CASSMGGSGRYNEQFF

abundance: NA
j_gene: TRBJ2-3
v_gene: TRBV19
d_gene: TRBD1
CDR3nt: TGTGCCAGCCGAACCACAGGGGGTTGGGACTCAGATACGCAGTATTTT
CDR3aa: CASRTTGGWDSDTQYF

abundance: NA
j_gene: TRBJ2-6
v_gene: TRBV7-9
d_gene: NA
CDR3nt: TGTGCCGGAGACGAGGGCTCTGGGGCCAACGTCCTGACTTTC
CDR3aa: CAGDEGSGANVLTF

abundance: NA
j_gene: TRBJ2-3
v_gene: TRBV9
d_gene: NA
CDR3nt: TGTGCCAGCAGCGCCGAGATTACTAGCACAGATACGCAGTATTTT
CDR3aa: CASSAEITSTDTQYF

abundance: NA
j_gene: TRBJ1-6
v_gene: TRBV6-1
d_gene: NA
CDR3nt: TGTGCCAGCAGTGTAGGGGGTTTTCGGCCAGTTAGGGAGTTATTAATCCTCCACTTT
CDR3aa: CASSVGGFRPVRELLILHF

abundance: NA
j_gene: TRBJ2-7
v_gene: TRBV4-3
d_gene: NA
CDR3nt: TGCGCCAGCAGCCAAGAAATTCAGTTCTACGAGCAGTACTTC
CDR3aa: CASSQEIQFYEQYF

abundance: NA
j_gene: TRBJ2-3
v_gene: TRBV2
d_gene: NA
CDR3nt: TGTGCCAGCAGTGTCCCAGCGGATATAAAGATGCGCACAGATACGCAGTATTTT
CDR3aa: CASSVPADIKMRTDTQYF

abundance: once
j_gene: TRBJ2-7
v_gene: TRBV4-1
d_gene: TRBD2
CDR3nt: TGCGCCAGCAGCCAACCACTAGCGGGGAGATCTTCCTACGAGCAGTACTTC
CDR3aa: CASSQPLAGRSSYEQYF

abundance: NA
j_gene: TRBJ2-7
v_gene: TRBV28
d_gene: TRBD1
CDR3nt: TGTGCCAGCAGTTCCCCGACAGGGATCTACGAGCAGTACTTC
CDR3aa: CASSSPTGIYEQYF

abundance: NA
j_gene: TRBJ2-2
v_gene: TRBV19
d_gene: TRBD1
CDR3nt: TGTGCCAGTAGTTGGGGACAGGGAAGCCCCGGGGAGCTGTTTTTT
CDR3aa: CASSWGQGSPGELFF

abundance: NA
j_gene: TRBJ2-5
v_gene: TRBV11-2
d_gene: NA
CDR3nt: TGTGCCAGCAGCGCGTCACAGGGATCAGAGACCCAGTACTTC
CDR3aa: CASSASQGSETQYF

abundance: NA
j_gene: TRBJ2-3
v_gene: TRBV10-3
d_gene: TRBD2
CDR3nt: TGTGCCATCAGTGAGAGGGAGCGGGAGTCTAGCACAGATACGCAGTATTTT
CDR3aa: CAISERERESSTDTQYF

abundance: NA
j_gene: TRBJ2-7
v_gene: TRBV13
d_gene: TRBD2
CDR3nt: TGTGCCAGCAGAGCGGGGGGGGGCTCCTACGAGCAGTACTTC
CDR3aa: CASRAGGGSYEQYF

abundance: NA
j_gene: TRBJ2-7
v_gene: TRBV7-9
d_gene: TRBD1
CDR3nt: TGTGCCAGCAGCTCGACCGACAGGGTTTGGTACGAGCAGTACTTC
CDR3aa: CASSSTDRVWYEQYF

abundance: NA
j_gene: TRBJ1-5
v_gene: TRBV2
d_gene: TRBD1
CDR3nt: TGTGCCACCACGGGACAGGCGGTTAATCAGCCCCAGCATTTT
CDR3aa: CATTGQAVNQPQHF